Each of the 13 T cell receptor beta chains below was sequenced from the same sample in a study of OX40 agonist ivuxolimab in advanced cancers. Measured with immunoSEQ multiplex PCR; TCRdb has only the in-frame clones, and not every one. The table has about 89,000 clones, approximately 91% seen once. The sequencing here drew on CD4+ or CD8+ T cells sorted from blood, taken in a trial of the OX40 agonist ivuxolimab. These receptor sequences come from an adult with an advanced solid tumor such as melanoma, head and neck, liver or kidney cancer.

The rearrangement uses TRBV25-1 and TRBJ1-2; D is unresolved. Trimming took 3 bases from V and 2 from J, leaving 4 bases between them. This CDR3 comprises 12 residues. Germline V gene sequence: CDR1 MGHDK, CDR2 SYGVNS. The CDR3 nucleotides are TGTGCCAGCAGTGAGGGGAACTATGGCTACACCTTC. Encoded protein: CASSEGNYGYTF.

The chain combines TRBV6-1 with TRBJ2-1; 9 bases are a match to TRBD1. The germline V gene has CDR1 MNHNS and CDR2 SASEGT. J lost 2 bases, V lost 7 bases, and 6 bases had no gene match. This CDR3 contains 15 residues. The CDR3 DNA sequence: TGTGCCAGCACCCTACAGGGGGCCCCCTACAATGAGCAGTTCTTC. This translates into CASTLQGAPYNEQFF.

This clone was recorded once. The chain carries TRBV2 and TRBJ1-4; a possible D gene is TRBD1 (5 bases). Trimming removed 3 bases at V and 3 bases at J, with 8 bases between. The CDR3 runs 14 residues. Germline-derived CDR1 and CDR2 are SNHLY and FYNNEI. In DNA, the CDR3 is TGTGCCAGCAGTGATTGGGGCCCTAATGAAAAACTGTTTTTT. This codes for CASSDWGPNEKLFF.

The V and J genes are TRBV27 and TRBJ1-4, with no clear D. Trimming removed 8 bases from V and 2 bases from J, with 12 bases in between. CDR3 size: 14 residues. Germline CDR1 MNHEY, CDR2 SMNVEV (reference sequence). In DNA form, the CDR3 reads TGTGCCAGCTCGGTCTCGGCGACTAATGAAAAACTGTTTTTT. Translating it yields CASSVSATNEKLFF.

The V and J genes are TRBV18 and TRBJ1-1; D unresolved. Germline V CDR1 and CDR2: KGHSH, LQKENI. The V gene lost 5 bases and the J gene lost 2 bases, with 9 bases spanning the gap. CDR3 length: 13 amino acids. CDR3 nucleotides: TGTGCCAGCTCAGAACAGAGAAACACTGAAGCTTTCTTT. Protein: CASSEQRNTEAFF.

The rearrangement links TRBV5-1 to TRBJ2-1; 7 bases align to TRBD2. The CDR3 length is 14 residues. Germline-derived CDR1 and CDR2 are SGHRS and YFSETQ. The ends lost 3 bases at V and 6 bases at J; junction bases unmatched: 6. The CDR3 protein is CASSSPTSVNEQFF. CDR3 nucleotide sequence: TGCGCCAGCAGCTCACCTACTAGCGTCAATGAGCAGTTCTTC.

The CDR3 DNA follows: TGTGCCAGCAGTGCCGGACTAGGCTCCTACAATGAGCAGTTCTTC. It translates to CASSAGLGSYNEQFF. V and J are TRBV25-1 and TRBJ2-1; 7 bases align to TRBD2. The CDR3 loop spans 15 amino acids. The germline V gene encodes CDR1 MGHDK and CDR2 SYGVNS. Germline trimming cut 4 bases from V and 0 bases from J; bases unmatched to any gene: 3.

This clone turned up a few times. The CDR3 DNA sequence: TGCGCCAGCTCCGCGCGGCGGGAGGGCTACAATGAGCAGTTCTTC. This translates into CASSARREGYNEQFF. The rearrangement joins TRBV4-1 to TRBJ2-1; TRBD2 matches 9 bases. V shed 8 bases, J shed 3 bases, and the junction held 8 bases outside the gene matches. This CDR3 is built from 15 residues. Germline V CDR1 and CDR2: MGHRA, YSYEKL.

The gene calls are TRBV7-2 and TRBJ2-1, with 8 positions matching TRBD2. CDR1 is SGHTA and CDR2 is FQGNSA in the germline V gene. Trimming took 4 bases from V and 8 from J; bases not matched to a gene: 4. The CDR3 length is 13 residues. CDR3 region: CASSSSLADEQFF. The CDR3 DNA is TGTGCCAGCAGCTCATCACTAGCGGATGAGCAGTTCTTC. Full variable domain (remainder filled in from reference TRBV7-2 and TRBJ2-1): GAGVSQSPSNKVTEKGKDVELRCDPISGHTALYWYRQSLGQGLEFLIYFQGNSAPDKSGLPSDRFSAERTGGSVSTLTIQRTQQEDSAVYLCASSSSLADEQFFGPGTRLTVL.

The V gene is TRBV6-1, the J gene TRBJ1-5; possible D gene TRBD1, 5 bases. Germline V gene lookup returns CDR1 MNHNS and CDR2 SASEGT. The CDR3 consists of 16 residues. The V and J ends lost 2 bases and 5 bases respectively, with 16 bases between them. This CDR3 is CASSERDSNWHQPQHF. As DNA, the CDR3 is TGTGCCAGCAGTGAAAGGGACTCCAACTGGCATCAGCCCCAGCATTTT.

The genes are TRBV27 and TRBJ2-7, with 8 bases matching TRBD1. The CDR3 has 15 amino acids. V gave up 2 bases and J gave up 3 bases; unmatched junction bases: 6. Germline values: CDR1 MNHEY, CDR2 SMNVEV (reference sequence). Here the CDR3 DNA reads TGTGCCAGCAGTTTACTTCAGGGGGCGGACTACGAGCAGTACTTC. The encoded protein is CASSLLQGADYEQYF.

The V and J genes are TRBV7-8 and TRBJ2-2; D remains unclear. V was pared by 5 bases and J by 4 bases, with 14 bases between. Germline CDR1 is SGHVS and CDR2 is FQNEAQ. CDR3 length: 15 residues. This chain's CDR3 is CASSQLGRTTGELFF. The CDR3 DNA reads as TGTGCCAGCAGCCAGCTGGGAAGAACCACCGGGGAGCTGTTTTTT.

The CDR3 DNA follows: TGTGCCAGTATTAGTCGGGGGCCTTCGACTGAAGCTTTCTTT. This encodes CASISRGPSTEAFF. The rearrangement uses TRBV19 and TRBJ1-1; D is perhaps TRBD1 (6 bases). V lost 7 bases, J lost 5 bases, and 17 bases lay in between. The CDR3 loop spans 14 amino acids. The germline CDR1 and CDR2 sequences are LNHDA and SQIVND (reference sequence).